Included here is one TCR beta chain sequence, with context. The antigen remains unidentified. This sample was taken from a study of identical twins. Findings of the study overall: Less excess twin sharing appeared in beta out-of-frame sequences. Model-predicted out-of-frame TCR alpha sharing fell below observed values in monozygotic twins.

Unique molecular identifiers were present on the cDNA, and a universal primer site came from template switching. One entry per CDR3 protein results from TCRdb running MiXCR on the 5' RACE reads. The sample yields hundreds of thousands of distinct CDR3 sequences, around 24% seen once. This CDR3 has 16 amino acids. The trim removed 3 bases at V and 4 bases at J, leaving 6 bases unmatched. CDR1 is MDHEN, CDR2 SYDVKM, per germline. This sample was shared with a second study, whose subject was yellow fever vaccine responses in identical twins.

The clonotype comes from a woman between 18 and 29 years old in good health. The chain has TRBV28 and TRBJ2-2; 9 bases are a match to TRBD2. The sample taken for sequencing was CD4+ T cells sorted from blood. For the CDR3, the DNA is TGTGCCAGCAGTTTGGGCGGGGGGGCCAGCACCGGGGAGCTGTTTTTT. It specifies CASSLGGGASTGELFF.